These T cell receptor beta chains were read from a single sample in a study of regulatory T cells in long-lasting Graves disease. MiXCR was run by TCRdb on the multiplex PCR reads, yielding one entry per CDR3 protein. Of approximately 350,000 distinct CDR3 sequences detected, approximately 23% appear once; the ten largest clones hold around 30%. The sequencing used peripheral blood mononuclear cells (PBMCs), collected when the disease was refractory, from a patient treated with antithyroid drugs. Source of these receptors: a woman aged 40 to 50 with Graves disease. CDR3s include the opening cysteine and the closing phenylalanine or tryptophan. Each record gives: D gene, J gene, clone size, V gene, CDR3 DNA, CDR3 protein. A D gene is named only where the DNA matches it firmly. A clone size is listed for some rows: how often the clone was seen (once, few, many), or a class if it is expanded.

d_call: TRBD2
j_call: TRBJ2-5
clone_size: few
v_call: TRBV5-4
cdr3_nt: TGTGCCAGCAGCCTGGGACTAGCGGGAGGGACCCAAGAGACCCAGTACTTC
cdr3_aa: CASSLGLAGGTQETQYF

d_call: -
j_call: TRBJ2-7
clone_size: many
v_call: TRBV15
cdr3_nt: TGTGCCACCAGCAGAGACAGTAGCGCTGGAAACTACGAGCAGTACTTC
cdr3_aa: CATSRDSSAGNYEQYF

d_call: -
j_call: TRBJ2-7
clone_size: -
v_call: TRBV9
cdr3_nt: TGTGCCAGCGGTCGGGGCCCCGAGATGCTCGGGGACGAGCAGTACTTC
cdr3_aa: CASGRGPEMLGDEQYF

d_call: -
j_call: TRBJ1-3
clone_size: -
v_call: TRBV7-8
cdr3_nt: TGTGCCAGCAGCTTAGGGGACCGCCGCTCTGGAAACACCATATATTTT
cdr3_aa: CASSLGDRRSGNTIYF

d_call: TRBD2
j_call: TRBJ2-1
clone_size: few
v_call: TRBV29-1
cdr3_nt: TGCAGCGTTGAATCCTCTAGCGGTGGAGAGCAGTTCTTC
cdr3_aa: CSVESSSGGEQFF

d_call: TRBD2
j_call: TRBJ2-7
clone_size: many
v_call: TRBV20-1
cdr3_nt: TGCAGTGCTAGGGGGAGGGCGGACTACGAGCAGTACTTC
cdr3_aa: CSARGRADYEQYF

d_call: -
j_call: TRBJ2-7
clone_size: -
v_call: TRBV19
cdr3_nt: TGTGCCAGTAGTATTCAGGGGGGATCCTACGAGCAGTACTTC
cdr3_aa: CASSIQGGSYEQYF

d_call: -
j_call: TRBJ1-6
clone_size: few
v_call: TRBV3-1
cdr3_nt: TGTGCCAGCAGCCGAGGGGCGGACAATTCACCCCTCCACTTT
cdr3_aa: CASSRGADNSPLHF

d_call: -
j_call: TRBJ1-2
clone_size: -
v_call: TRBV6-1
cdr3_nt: TGTGCCAGCACCCATGGGACCAGCTTACGGGCATATGGCTACACCTTC
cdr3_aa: CASTHGTSLRAYGYTF

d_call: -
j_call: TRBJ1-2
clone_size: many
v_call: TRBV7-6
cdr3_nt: TGTGCCAGCAGCTCCGGGGCTGTCTATGGCTACACCTTC
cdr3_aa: CASSSGAVYGYTF

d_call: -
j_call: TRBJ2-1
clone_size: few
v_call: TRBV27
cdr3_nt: TGTGCCAGCAGTCCGTTGGGACGGAACAATGAGCAGTTCTTC
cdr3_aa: CASSPLGRNNEQFF

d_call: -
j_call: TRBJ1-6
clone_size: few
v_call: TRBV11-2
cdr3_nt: TGTGCCAGCAGCCGGGGGACCCGGTCGACTCCCTCCTATAATTCACCCCTCCACTTT
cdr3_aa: CASSRGTRSTPSYNSPLHF

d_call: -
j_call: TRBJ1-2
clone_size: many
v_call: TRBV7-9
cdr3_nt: TGTGCCAGCAGGGGGTCGGGATATGGCTACACCTTC
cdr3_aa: CASRGSGYGYTF

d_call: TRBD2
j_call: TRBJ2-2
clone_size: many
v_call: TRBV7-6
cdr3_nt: TGTGCCAGCAGCTCTTCTAGCGGGAGTTCCACCGGGGAGCTGTTTTTT
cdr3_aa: CASSSSSGSSTGELFF

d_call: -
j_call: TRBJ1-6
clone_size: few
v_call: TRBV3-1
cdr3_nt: TGTGCCAGCAGCCAAGGCGTTAGGTCCTATAATTCACCCCTCCACTTT
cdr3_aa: CASSQGVRSYNSPLHF

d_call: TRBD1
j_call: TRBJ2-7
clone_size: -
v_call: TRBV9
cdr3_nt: TGTGCCAGCAGCGAAACAGGGGACCCCTACGAGCAGTACTTC
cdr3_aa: CASSETGDPYEQYF

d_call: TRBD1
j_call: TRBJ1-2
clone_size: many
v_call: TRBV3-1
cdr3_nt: TGTGCCAGCAGCCACGTGGACAGGGATGGCTACACCTTC
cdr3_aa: CASSHVDRDGYTF

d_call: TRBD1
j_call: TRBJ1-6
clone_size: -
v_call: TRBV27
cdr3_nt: TGTGCCGGCAGCCAGATGATCCGGGACAGGAGCTCCTATAATTCACCCCTCCACTTT
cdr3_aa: CAGSQMIRDRSSYNSPLHF

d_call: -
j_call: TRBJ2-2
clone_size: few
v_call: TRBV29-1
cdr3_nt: TGCAGCGTTGGGGCTTCGAACACCGGGGAGCTGTTTTTT
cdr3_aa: CSVGASNTGELFF

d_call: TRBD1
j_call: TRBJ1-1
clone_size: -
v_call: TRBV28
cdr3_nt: TGTGCCAGCAGTTTTGCGCTAGGGGGCCGAACTGAAGCTTTCTTT
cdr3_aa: CASSFALGGRTEAFF

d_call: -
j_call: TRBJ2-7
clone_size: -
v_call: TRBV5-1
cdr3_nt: TGCGCCAGCAGCTTGGTTCCCAGGAACACCTACGAGCAGTACTTC
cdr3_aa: CASSLVPRNTYEQYF

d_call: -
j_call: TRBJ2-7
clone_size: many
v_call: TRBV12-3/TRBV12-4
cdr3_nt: TGTGCCAGCAGTTTCAGGTCAGGTTTTACCGACGAGCAGTACTTC
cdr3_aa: CASSFRSGFTDEQYF

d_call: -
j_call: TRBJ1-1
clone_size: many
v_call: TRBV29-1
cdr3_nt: TGCAGCGTTGTCCTTACACTACACACTGAAGCTTTCTTT
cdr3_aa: CSVVLTLHTEAFF

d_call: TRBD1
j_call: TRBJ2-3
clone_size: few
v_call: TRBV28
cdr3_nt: TGTGCCAGCAGCCCGGGATCCGATACGACAGGGGGAGACACAGATACGCAGTATTTT
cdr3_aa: CASSPGSDTTGGDTDTQYF

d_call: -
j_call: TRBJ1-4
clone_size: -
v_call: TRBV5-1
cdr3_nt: TGCGCCAGCAGCAAAGACCCGGGTTCCGGACATGAAAAACTGTTTTTT
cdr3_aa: CASSKDPGSGHEKLFF

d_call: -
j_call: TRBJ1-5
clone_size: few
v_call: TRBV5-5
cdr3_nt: TGTGCCAGCAGCTTAGACCCGGAGAGGGGTAATCAGCCCCAGCATTTT
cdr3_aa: CASSLDPERGNQPQHF

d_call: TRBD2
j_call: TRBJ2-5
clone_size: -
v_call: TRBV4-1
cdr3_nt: TGCGCCAGCAGCCAAGAGCTAGCGGGAGTAGGGGCGGAGACCCAGTACTTC
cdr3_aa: CASSQELAGVGAETQYF

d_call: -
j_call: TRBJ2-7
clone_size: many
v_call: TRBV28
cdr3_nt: TGTGCCAGCAGCTTAGTGAGCTCCTACGAGCAGTACTTC
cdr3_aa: CASSLVSSYEQYF

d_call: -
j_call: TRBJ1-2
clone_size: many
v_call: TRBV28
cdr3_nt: TGTGCCAGCAGTCCAAGGACCTATGGCTACACCTTC
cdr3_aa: CASSPRTYGYTF

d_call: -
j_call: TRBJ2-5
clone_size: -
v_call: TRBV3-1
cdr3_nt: TGTGCCAGCAGCCTTAGGGGCAGGGGCTATCAAGAGACCCAGTACTTC
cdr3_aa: CASSLRGRGYQETQYF

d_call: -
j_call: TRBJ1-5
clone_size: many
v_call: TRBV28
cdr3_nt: TGTGCCAGCAGCCCAGGGGCGCCGGATCAGCCCCAGCATTTT
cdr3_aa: CASSPGAPDQPQHF

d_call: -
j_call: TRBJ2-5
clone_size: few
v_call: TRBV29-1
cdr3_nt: TGCAGCGTTTCCAGGGGGGTGCGGGAGACCCAGTACTTC
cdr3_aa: CSVSRGVRETQYF

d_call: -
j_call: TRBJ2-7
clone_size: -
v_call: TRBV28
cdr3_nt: TGTGCCAGCAGCCCTAGGGGACAAGCCTACGAGCAGTACTTC
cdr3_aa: CASSPRGQAYEQYF

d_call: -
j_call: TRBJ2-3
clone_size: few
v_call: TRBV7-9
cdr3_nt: TGTGCCAGCAGCTTAGCGCGGATAGCGGCCACAGATACGCAGTATTTT
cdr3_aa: CASSLARIAATDTQYF

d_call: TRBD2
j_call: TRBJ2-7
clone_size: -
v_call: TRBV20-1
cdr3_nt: TGCAGTGCTATAATAAGGGCGGGAGTAGTGTACGAGCAGTACTTC
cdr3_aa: CSAIIRAGVVYEQYF

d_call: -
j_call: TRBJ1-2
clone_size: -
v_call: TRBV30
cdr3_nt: TGTGCCTGGAGTGTACGACGGAGCTATGGCTACACCTTC
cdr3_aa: CAWSVRRSYGYTF

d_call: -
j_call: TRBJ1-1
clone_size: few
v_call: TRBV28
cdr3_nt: TGTGCCAGCAGTTGGGACAATGAAGCTTTCTTT
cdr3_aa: CASSWDNEAFF

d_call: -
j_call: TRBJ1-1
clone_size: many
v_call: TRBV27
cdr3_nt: TGTGCCAGCAGTTTAAAAAGGACAGCTTGGATCGAAGCTTTCTTT
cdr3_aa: CASSLKRTAWIEAFF

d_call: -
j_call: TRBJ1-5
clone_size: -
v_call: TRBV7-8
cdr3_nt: TGTGCCAGTAGTATATCCCAGGGCCAGCCCCAGCATTTT
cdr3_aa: CASSISQGQPQHF

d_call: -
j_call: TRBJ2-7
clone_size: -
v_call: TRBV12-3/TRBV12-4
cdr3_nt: TGTGCCAGCAGTTTAGGGTTGGCTTGCGAGCAGTACTTC
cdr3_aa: CASSLGLACEQYF

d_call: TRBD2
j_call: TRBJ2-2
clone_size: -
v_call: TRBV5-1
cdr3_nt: TGCGCCAGCAGCCAGCTAGTAGCGGGAGTAGCCGGGGAGCTGTTTTTT
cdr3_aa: CASSQLVAGVAGELFF

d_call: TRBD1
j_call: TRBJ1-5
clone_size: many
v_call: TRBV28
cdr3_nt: TGTGCCAGCAGTGGTCGCGTCGGGACAGGCCTTATCAATCAGCCCCAGCATTTT
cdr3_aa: CASSGRVGTGLINQPQHF

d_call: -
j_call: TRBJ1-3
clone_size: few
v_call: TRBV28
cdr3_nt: TGTGCCAGCAAATCAAGCTCTGGAAACACCATATATTTT
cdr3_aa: CASKSSSGNTIYF

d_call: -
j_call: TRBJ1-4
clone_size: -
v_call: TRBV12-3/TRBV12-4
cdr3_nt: TGTGCCAGCAGTTTGGGACGGGAGAATGAAAAACTGTTTTTT
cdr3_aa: CASSLGRENEKLFF

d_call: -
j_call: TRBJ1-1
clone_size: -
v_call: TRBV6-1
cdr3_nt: TGTGCCAGCACACCCTGGGACACTGAAGCTTTCTTT
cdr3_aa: CASTPWDTEAFF

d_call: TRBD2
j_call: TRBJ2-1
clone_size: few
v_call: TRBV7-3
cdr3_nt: TGTGCCAGCAGCTTAAATCCGGCTAGCGGATACTTGAGCTCCTACAATGAGCAGTTCTTC
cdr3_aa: CASSLNPASGYLSSYNEQFF

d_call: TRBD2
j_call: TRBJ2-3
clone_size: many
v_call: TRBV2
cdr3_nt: TGTGCCAGTCTTCGGGAGGTGACAGATACGCAGTATTTT
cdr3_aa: CASLREVTDTQYF